This entry describes one T cell receptor beta chain. This sample was included in a study of T cell clones after liver transplantation. Clones were sequenced by immunoSEQ multiplex PCR, and TCRdb holds only the in-frame ones, with some missing. Seen here are tens of thousands of clones, 80% observed once, and the top ten hold 0.65% to 0.85%. The CDR3 extends over 13 amino acids. V lost 5 bases to trimming and J lost 5 bases, with 12 bases between them. Germline V gene data show CDR1 as MDHEN and CDR2 as SYDVKM. The clonotype was recovered from a human patient who received a liver transplant. Some T cells may have originated in the graft donor. The chain recombines TRBV28 with TRBJ1-2, with D maybe TRBD1 (6 bases). The material was CD4+ T cells from blood, obtained 12 months after liver transplant. CDR3 sequence (DNA): TGTGCCAGCAGTGCCGACAGGTTTTATGGCTACACCTTC. Translated: CASSADRFYGYTF.